The sequence of this T cell receptor (beta chain) was determined in a study of blood T cell repertoires in COVID-19. At the level of the study: There were acute and convalescent COVID-19 samples, and they came from the United States, Italy and Spain. PBMCs, B-cell-depleted T cells, or T cells were the source of the cDNA or gDNA that made up the material.

Sequencing used immunoSEQ multiplex PCR; TCRdb keeps in-frame clones, though not all of them. The sample holds around 100,000 clones, 70% to 90% seen once. CDR1 and CDR2 from the germline V gene are SGDLS and YYNGEE. Trimming took off 0 bases at V and 6 bases at J, with 10 bases between the two ends. This CDR3 has 13 amino acids. The V and J genes are TRBV9 and TRBJ2-7, with a possible D match to TRBD1 (5 bases). The sequencing sample was made of peripheral blood. This receptor was obtained from a human donor in a cohort sampled during active COVID-19. This chain's CDR3 is CASSVEGRGEQYF. The CDR3 DNA sequence: TGTGCCAGCAGCGTAGAGGGTAGGGGCGAGCAGTACTTC.